This T cell receptor (beta chain) was obtained from a study of blood T cells in healthy people across ages. A second PCR of roughly 7 to 11 cycles used a sample-barcoded 5' primer and a J-beta primer mix. TCRdb fed the 5' RACE reads into MiXCR, producing one record per CDR3 protein. This table has about 1.4 million distinct CDR3 sequences, approximately 59% appearing once. The specimen was blood. The receptor's source is a man between 18 and 29 years old in good health.

This chain's CDR3 is CASSRGGTQFF. DNA of the CDR3: TGTGCCAGCAGCCGTGGTGGCACGCAGTTCTTC. This rearrangement joins TRBV12-3 or TRBV12-4 to TRBJ2-1, with D unclear. CDR3 length equals 11 residues. Trimming removed 6 bases at V and 12 bases at J, with 12 bases between.